The 19 T cell receptor beta chains below all came from one sample that was sequenced in a study of T-cell reconstitution after alpha-beta-depleted transplantation in children. Preparation of the TCRbeta library involved a method that used unique molecular identifiers. TCRdb independently ran MiXCR on the PCR reads; one entry per CDR3 protein. This table has about 640,000 distinct CDR3 sequences, 10% to 15% appearing once. The sample was PBMCs, mostly from graft donor cells, taken 360 days after TCRalphabeta/CD19-depleted stem cell transplant. The receptors originated from a male patient younger than 18 who had a stem cell transplant for acute myeloid leukemia, so the T cells may come from the graft donor.

The chain joins TRBV7-2 to TRBJ2-1; possible D gene TRBD2, 6 bases. Germline lookup yields CDR1 SGHTA and CDR2 FQGNSA. The V gene lost 0 bases and the J gene lost 4 bases, with 19 bases spanning the gap. The length of the CDR3 is 18 residues. CDR3 sequence reads: CASSLAPWDSILYNEQFF. The CDR3 DNA follows: TGTGCCAGCAGCTTAGCCCCCTGGGACTCCATCCTATACAATGAGCAGTTCTTC. The full variable domain, in which reference TRBV7-2 and TRBJ2-1 provide the parts outside the CDR3, is GAGVSQSPSNKVTEKGKDVELRCDPISGHTALYWYRQSLGQGLEFLIYFQGNSAPDKSGLPSDRFSAERTGGSVSTLTIQRTQQEDSAVYLCASSLAPWDSILYNEQFFGPGTRLTVL.

V gene TRBV3-1 combines with J gene TRBJ2-2; 7 bases are a match to TRBD1. The germline V gene has CDR1 LGHDT and CDR2 YNNKEL (reference sequence). CDR3 size: 16 residues. J gave up 1 base and V 4 bases, and 6 bases lay outside the gene matches. The CDR3 loop reads CASSPYRGQNTGELFF. The CDR3 DNA follows: TGTGCCAGCAGCCCCTACAGGGGCCAGAACACCGGGGAGCTGTTTTTT. The full variable domain, rest sourced from reference TRBV3-1 and TRBJ2-2, is DTAVSQTPKYLVTQMGNDKSIKCEQNLGHDTMYWYKQDSKKFLKIMFSYNNKELIINETVPNRFSPKSPDKAHLNLHINSLELGDSAVYFCASSPYRGQNTGELFFGEGSRLTVL.

This clonotype occurred a few times. The chain has TRBV7-8 and TRBJ2-7, with TRBD1 matching 8 bases. The CDR3 contains 15 residues. The J segment lost 3 bases and the V segment lost 4 bases, leaving 8 bases of the junction unmatched. The germline gives CDR1 SGHVS, CDR2 FQNEAQ. For the CDR3, the DNA is TGTGCCAGCAGCTCAGGGACAGGAGCTTTCTACGAGCAGTACTTC. Protein product: CASSSGTGAFYEQYF. Together with reference TRBV7-8 and TRBJ2-7, the CDR3 gives the full variable domain: GAGVSQSPRYKVAKRGQDVALRCDPISGHVSLFWYQQALGQGPEFLTYFQNEAQLDKSGLPSDRFFAERPEGSVSTLKIQRTQQEDSAVYLCASSSGTGAFYEQYFGPGTRLTVT.

This chain joins TRBV20-1 and TRBJ2-7; TRBD1 agrees at 8 bases. V shed 0 bases, J shed 2 bases, and the junction held 6 bases outside the gene matches. This CDR3 has 15 residues. Germline CDR1 is DFQATT and CDR2 is SNEGSKA (reference sequence). The CDR3 sequence: CSARDRTGIPYEQYF. Here the CDR3 DNA reads TGCAGTGCTAGAGATCGGACAGGGATTCCCTACGAGCAGTACTTC.

The V and J genes are TRBV28 and TRBJ2-7; 10 positions agree with TRBD2. The CDR3 is 16 residues long. Germline CDR1 is MDHEN and CDR2 is SYDVKM. V was clipped by 5 bases and J by 5 bases; unmatched bases: 12. Here the CDR3 DNA reads TGTGCCAGCAGTCATCTAATAGCGGGAGGATCAAACGAGCAGTACTTC. Amino acid sequence: CASSHLIAGGSNEQYF.

The chain is built from TRBV7-8 and TRBJ2-2, with D perhaps TRBD2 (6 bases). The CDR3 runs 13 residues. V was clipped by 8 bases and J by 6 bases, with 13 bases between them. Per germline, CDR1 SGHVS and CDR2 FQNEAQ. Here the CDR3 reads CASGREWAGELFF. The CDR3 DNA reads TGTGCCAGCGGACGGGAGTGGGCCGGGGAGCTGTTTTTT.

The chain combines TRBV4-3 with TRBJ2-7; 7 bases agree with TRBD1. The germline CDR1 and CDR2 sequences are LGHNA and YSLEER. The V gene end was trimmed by 4 bases and the J gene end by 1 base; junction bases not matched to a gene: 7. CDR3 length: 15 amino acids. CDR3 nucleotide sequence: TGCGCCAGCAGCCGATCCGGGACAGCGTCCTACGAGCAGTACTTC. Protein product: CASSRSGTASYEQYF.

This chain connects TRBV6-5 to TRBJ2-7; no reliable D call. This CDR3 has 14 residues. From germline, CDR1 is MNHEY and CDR2 SVGAGI. Trimming pared 2 bases from V and 3 bases from J, leaving 11 bases between. This CDR3 reads CASSYGVANYEQYF. The CDR3 DNA reads TGTGCCAGCAGTTACGGGGTCGCAAACTACGAGCAGTACTTC.

The chain is built from TRBV20-1 and TRBJ1-5, with 9 bases lining up with TRBD1. The CDR3 is 14 amino acids. V shed 2 bases and J 9 bases; nucleotides not matched to a gene: 8. Germline values: CDR1 DFQATT, CDR2 SNEGSKA (reference sequence). Here the CDR3 reads CSARSGQGGLPQHF. CDR3 DNA sequence: TGCAGTGCTAGATCGGGACAGGGTGGGTTGCCCCAGCATTTT.

The sample holds a few counts of this clonotype. This chain uses TRBV15 with TRBJ1-1; TRBD1 aligns across 7 bases. CDR1 is LNHNV and CDR2 is YYDKDF in the germline V gene (reference sequence). V shed 3 bases and J 7 bases; nucleotides not matched to a gene: 5. CDR3 size: 13 residues. The CDR3 nucleotides are TGTGCCACCAGCAGGGACCGGGACAGTGAAGCTTTCTTT. This codes for CATSRDRDSEAFF.

This clonotype was detected only a few times. This chain uses TRBV20-1 with TRBJ1-2; D not resolved. This CDR3 has 13 residues. Trimming shortened V by 6 bases and J by 6 bases, and 17 bases separated the two germline ends. Germline CDR1 and CDR2: DFQATT and SNEGSKA (reference sequence). The CDR3 is CSARRAVWDGYTF. CDR3 DNA sequence: TGCAGTGCCCGCCGGGCGGTATGGGATGGCTACACCTTC.

This clonotype has only a few counts. The V gene is TRBV12-3 or TRBV12-4, the J gene TRBJ1-4, with a weak D call TRBD1 (6 bases). Trimming removed 7 bases from V and 4 bases from J, with 16 bases in between. The CDR3 has 15 amino acids. As DNA, the CDR3 is TGTGCCAGCACCTTCCAGGACAGCCTTAATGAAAAACTGTTTTTT. Translating gives CASTFQDSLNEKLFF.

The chain is built from TRBV28 and TRBJ2-5; D is possibly TRBD1 (5 bases). The germline V and J ends were trimmed by 6 bases and 2 bases, with 13 bases remaining between them. The CDR3 is made up of 14 amino acids. Germline V gene sequence: CDR1 MDHEN, CDR2 SYDVKM. CDR3 sequence reads: CASSPRQIQETQYF. The CDR3 nucleotides read TGTGCCAGCAGCCCCCGACAGATTCAAGAGACCCAGTACTTC.

The rearrangement uses TRBV11-1 and TRBJ2-7, with a possible D match to TRBD2 (5 bases). Trimming left V 7 bases short and J 3 bases short, with 16 bases between. Germline CDR1 is SGHAT and CDR2 is FQDESV (reference sequence). The CDR3 has 14 amino acids. CDR3 DNA: TGTGCCAGCACCACTTTGGACTCGAACTACGAGCAGTACTTC. Translated: CASTTLDSNYEQYF. Complete variable domain (other parts from reference TRBV11-1 and TRBJ2-7): EAEVAQSPRYKITEKSQAVAFWCDPISGHATLYWYRQILGQGPELLVQFQDESVVDDSQLPKDRFSAERLKGVDSTLKIQPAELGDSAMYLCASTTLDSNYEQYFGPGTRLTVT.

This clonotype was counted a few times. The V and J genes are TRBV7-3 and TRBJ2-7; 9 bases align to TRBD2. This CDR3 comprises 16 residues. Germline loops: CDR1 SGHTA, CDR2 FQGTGA. V shed 1 base and J 1 base; nucleotides not matched to a gene: 5. This CDR3 reads CASSLRPSGTSYEQYF. The CDR3 coding sequence is TGTGCCAGCAGCTTAAGGCCTAGCGGGACTTCCTACGAGCAGTACTTC.

For the CDR3, the DNA is TGTGCTAGTGGTTTGTATGGCGGGAGCAGCTACAATGAGCAGTTCTTC. Protein product: CASGLYGGSSYNEQFF. The genes are TRBV12-5 and TRBJ2-1, with 7 bases that match TRBD2. Germline trimming cut 2 bases from V and 3 bases from J; bases unmatched to any gene: 7. The germline CDR1 and CDR2 sequences are LGHNT and FRNRAP. The CDR3 totals 16 residues.

Of note for this clonotype: A much larger clone differs from this one at a single base, so this may be a read error. V usage is TRBV29-1 and J usage is TRBJ2-1, with D perhaps TRBD2 (5 bases). CDR1 is SQVTM, CDR2 ANQGSEA, per germline. Trimming removed 4 bases from V and 2 bases from J, with 15 bases in between. The CDR3 totals 15 residues. CDR3 sequence (DNA): TGCAGCGTTGCAGGCCTAGCTGAAGCCTACAATGAGCAGTTCTTC. This encodes CSVAGLAEAYNEQFF.

The rearrangement joins TRBV3-1 to TRBJ2-3, with no clear D. The CDR3 totals 13 residues. Trimming stripped 6 bases from V and 0 bases from J, with 7 bases between. Germline V CDR1 and CDR2: LGHDT, YNNKEL (reference sequence). CDR3 bases: TGTGCCAGCAGACACTCGAGCACAGATACGCAGTATTTT. Translation: CASRHSSTDTQYF.

In this sample, this clonotype turned up a few times. This chain uses TRBV9 with TRBJ2-7, with 7 bases matching TRBD2. After removal of 3 bases from V and 2 bases from J, the junction contained 2 bases not matched to a gene. The CDR3 is 13 amino acids. Germline V gene data show CDR1 as SGDLS and CDR2 as YYNGEE. For the CDR3, the DNA is TGTGCCAGCAGCGCTACTAGCGCCTACGAGCAGTACTTC. Translated, it gives CASSATSAYEQYF. The full variable domain, its missing parts supplied by reference TRBV9 and TRBJ2-7, is DSGVTQTPKHLITATGQRVTLRCSPRSGDLSVYWYQQSLDQGLQFLIQYYNGEERAKGNILERFSAQQFPDLHSELNLSSLELGDSALYFCASSATSAYEQYFGPGTRLTVT.